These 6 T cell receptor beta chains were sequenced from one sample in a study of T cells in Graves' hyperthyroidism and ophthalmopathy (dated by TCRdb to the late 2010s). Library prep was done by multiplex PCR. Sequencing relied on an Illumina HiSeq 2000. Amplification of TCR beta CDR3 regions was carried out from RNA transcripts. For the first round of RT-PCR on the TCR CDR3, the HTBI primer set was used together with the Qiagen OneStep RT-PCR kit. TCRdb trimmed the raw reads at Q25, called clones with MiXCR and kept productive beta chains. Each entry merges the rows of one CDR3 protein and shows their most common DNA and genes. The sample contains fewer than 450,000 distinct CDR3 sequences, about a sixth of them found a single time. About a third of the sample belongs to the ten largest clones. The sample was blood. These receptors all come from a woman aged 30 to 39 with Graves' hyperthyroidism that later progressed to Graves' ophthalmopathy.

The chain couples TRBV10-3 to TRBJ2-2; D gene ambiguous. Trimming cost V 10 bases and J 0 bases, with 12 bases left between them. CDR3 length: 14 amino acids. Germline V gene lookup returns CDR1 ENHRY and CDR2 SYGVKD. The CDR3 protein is CATRNNANTGELFF. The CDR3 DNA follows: TGTGCCACCAGGAACAACGCGAACACCGGGGAGCTGTTTTTT.

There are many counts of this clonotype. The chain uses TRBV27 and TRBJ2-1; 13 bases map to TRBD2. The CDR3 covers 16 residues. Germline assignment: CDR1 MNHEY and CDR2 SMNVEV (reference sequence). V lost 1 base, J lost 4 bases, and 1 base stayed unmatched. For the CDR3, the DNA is TGTGCCAGCAGTTTATTGACTAGCGGGGGGTACAATGAGCAGTTCTTC. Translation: CASSLLTSGGYNEQFF.

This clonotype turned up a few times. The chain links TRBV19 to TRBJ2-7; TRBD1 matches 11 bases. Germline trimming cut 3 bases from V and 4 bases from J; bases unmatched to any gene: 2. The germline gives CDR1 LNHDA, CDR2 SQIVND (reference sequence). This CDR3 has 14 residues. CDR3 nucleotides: TGTGCCAGTAGTATTGGGACAGGGGGTTACGAGCAGTACTTC. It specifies CASSIGTGGYEQYF.

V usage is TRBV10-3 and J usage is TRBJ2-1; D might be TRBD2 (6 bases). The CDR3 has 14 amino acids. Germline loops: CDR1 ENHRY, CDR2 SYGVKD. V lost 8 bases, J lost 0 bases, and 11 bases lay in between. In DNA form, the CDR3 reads TGTGCCATCGCCCGGGAGAGCTCCTACAATGAGCAGTTCTTC. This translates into CAIARESSYNEQFF.

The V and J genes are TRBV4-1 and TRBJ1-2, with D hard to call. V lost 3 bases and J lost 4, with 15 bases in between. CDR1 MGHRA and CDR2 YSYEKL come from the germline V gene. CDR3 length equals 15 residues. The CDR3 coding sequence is TGCGCCAGCAGCCATGGTGTGGGAGCAACCTATGGCTACACCTTC. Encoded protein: CASSHGVGATYGYTF.

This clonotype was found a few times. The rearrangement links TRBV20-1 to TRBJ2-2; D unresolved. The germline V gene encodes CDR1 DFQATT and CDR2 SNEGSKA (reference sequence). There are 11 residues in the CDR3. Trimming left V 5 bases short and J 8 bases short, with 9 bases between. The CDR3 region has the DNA TGCAGTGCTTTCCGGGTGGGGGAGCTGTTTTTT. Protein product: CSAFRVGELFF.